The 23 T cell receptor beta chains below come from one sample, sequenced in a study of cytomegalovirus exposure and HLA in healthy donors. A multiplex PCR was run with 60 Vbeta primers and 13 Jbeta primers. This table comes from immunoSEQ multiplex PCR, and its TCRdb copy is limited to in-frame clones, with some not included. Of about 85,000 clones in the sample, 75% to 85% were seen once. The sequenced sample was PBMCs. Receptors originate from a man aged 50 to 60 in good health and CMV-seropositive.

This chain joins TRBV11-3 and TRBJ2-5, with TRBD2 as a possible D gene (6 bases). CDR1 is SGHNT and CDR2 is YENEEA in the germline V gene. CDR3 size: 15 residues. V was trimmed by 1 base and J by 1 base, leaving 10 bases between them. The CDR3 is CASSLVGSGQETQYF. The CDR3 DNA sequence: TGTGCCAGCAGCTTAGTTGGTAGCGGCCAAGAGACCCAGTACTTC.

The chain employs TRBV27 and TRBJ2-7; 8 bases are a match to TRBD2. The V segment lost 0 bases and the J segment 3 bases; nucleotides outside the gene matches: 4. The CDR3 is 15 amino acids. Germline V gene lookup returns CDR1 MNHEY and CDR2 SMNVEV (reference sequence). The CDR3 sequence is CASSLSSGGVYEQYF. The CDR3 nucleotides read TGTGCCAGCAGTTTATCGTCGGGAGGGGTCTACGAGCAGTACTTC.

The chain links TRBV23-1 to TRBJ2-7; D is undetermined. TRBV23-1 is labeled an ORF, and its function is uncertain. The CDR3 runs to 13 residues. Trimming removed 4 bases at V and 3 bases at J, with 10 bases between. CDR3 in amino acids: CASSRAYFYEQYF. CDR3 bases: TGCGCCAGCAGTCGTGCCTACTTCTACGAGCAGTACTTC.

The rearrangement joins TRBV18 to TRBJ2-3; no clear D. Germline CDR1 and CDR2: KGHSH and LQKENI. CDR3 size: 11 residues. V was clipped by 4 bases and J by 15 bases, with 14 bases between them. This chain's CDR3 is CASSHDSGSYF. The DNA for the CDR3 is TGTGCCAGCTCACACGATTCCGGGTCCTATTTT.

As concerns this clone: Germline and junction disagree at one end, which may indicate a read error. V usage is TRBV7-8 and J usage is TRBJ2-6; tentative D call: TRBD1 (5 bases). Germline V gives CDR1 SGHVS, CDR2 FQNEAQ. The CDR3 has 15 residues. Here the CDR3 DNA reads TGTGCCAGCAGCTTAGACGGGTCTGGGGCCAACGGCCTGACTTTC. Its translation: CASSLDGSGANGLTF.

The chain carries TRBV19 and TRBJ1-1, with TRBD1 matching over 7 bases. The CDR3 extends over 13 amino acids. The germline CDR1 and CDR2 sequences are LNHDA and SQIVND (reference sequence). V gave up 9 bases and J gave up 1 base; unmatched junction bases: 5. The CDR3 spells CASTTGRNTEAFF. The CDR3 bases are TGTGCCAGCACGACAGGGCGGAACACTGAAGCTTTCTTT.

The rearrangement uses TRBV7-9 and TRBJ2-3; 15 bases agree with TRBD2. CDR1 and CDR2 from the germline V gene are SEHNR and FQNEAQ (reference sequence). CDR3 length: 18 amino acids. Unmatched junction bases numbered 7, after V lost 4 bases and J lost 2 bases. The DNA for the CDR3 is TGTGCCAGCAGCTCACAGGGGACTAGCGGGAGGATCACAGATACGCAGTATTTT. It is translated as CASSSQGTSGRITDTQYF.

The CDR3 is CSVEDSVSGEQYF. The CDR3 nucleotides are TGCAGCGTTGAAGATTCGGTTTCAGGCGAGCAGTACTTC. The chain combines TRBV29-1 with TRBJ2-7; D unresolved. The CDR3 has 13 amino acids. Germline CDR1 and CDR2: SQVTM and ANQGSEA. Trimming stripped 0 bases from V and 6 bases from J, with 12 bases between.

This chain joins TRBV7-2 and TRBJ2-3; TRBD2 matches 7 bases. The V and J ends lost 5 bases and 0 bases, in that order; junction bases with no gene match: 5. This CDR3 is 15 amino acids long. Germline V lookup: CDR1 SGHTA, CDR2 FQGNSA. The CDR3 sequence is CASSPSGASTDTQYF. In DNA form, the CDR3 reads TGTGCCAGCAGCCCCAGCGGGGCAAGCACAGATACGCAGTATTTT.

The V gene is TRBV30, the J gene TRBJ2-7; 13 bases map to TRBD2. V shed 2 bases and J 9 bases; nucleotides not matched to a gene: 13. The CDR3 is 16 amino acids. Germline V lookup: CDR1 GTSNPN, CDR2 SVGIG (reference sequence). The CDR3 sequence is CAWSPPRTSGSPSQYF. The CDR3 DNA reads as TGTGCCTGGAGTCCCCCCCGGACTAGCGGGAGTCCGTCGCAGTACTTC.

The V and J genes are TRBV29-1 and TRBJ1-1; D gene uncertain. V lost 7 bases and J lost 3, with 15 bases in between. The CDR3 length is 13 residues. The germline V gene encodes CDR1 SQVTM and CDR2 ANQGSEA. The CDR3 reads CSGSMGLDTEAFF. Written as DNA, the CDR3 is TGCAGCGGATCGATGGGCTTAGACACTGAAGCTTTCTTT.

J is TRBJ2-2 and V is TRBV19; TRBD1 matches 11 bases. J gave up 6 bases and V 8 bases, and 5 bases lay outside the gene matches. Germline CDR1 LNHDA, CDR2 SQIVND (reference sequence). CDR3 length: 14 residues. The CDR3 DNA sequence: TGTGCCAGTTCCGGGACAGGGGGAGCCGGGGAGCTGTTTTTT. Amino acids: CASSGTGGAGELFF.

With regard to this clone: Mismatch with germline at one junction end may stem from a read error. This chain connects TRBV11-3 to TRBJ1-2; TRBD1 is a possible D gene (5 bases). The CDR3 totals 13 residues. From germline, CDR1 is SGHNT and CDR2 YENEEA. DNA of the CDR3: TGTGCCAGCAGATTAGGACACTGTCGCTGCTACACCTTC. This gives the protein CASRLGHCRCYTF.

This clone was counted a few times. The chain uses TRBV19 and TRBJ2-7; 13 bases are shared with TRBD2. The CDR3 is 16 amino acids. The V segment lost 8 bases and the J segment 3 bases; nucleotides outside the gene matches: 10. CDR1 and CDR2 (germline): LNHDA, SQIVND (reference sequence). DNA of the CDR3: TGTGCCAGTCCCGGGACTAGCGGGAAGGGGAGCTACGAGCAGTACTTC. Its protein product is CASPGTSGKGSYEQYF. Filled out from reference TRBV19 and TRBJ2-7, the complete variable domain reads DGGITQSPKYLFRKEGQNVTLSCEQNLNHDAMYWYRQDPGQGLRLIYYSQIVNDFQKGDIAEGYSVSREKKESFPLTVTSAQKNPTAFYLCASPGTSGKGSYEQYFGPGTRLTVT.

Remarks on this clone: One junction end does not reproduce the germline sequence, and a read error may be involved. This sample includes further DNA sequences coding for the same CDR3. V usage is TRBV7-9 and J usage is TRBJ1-2, with D maybe TRBD1 (5 bases). This CDR3 comprises 13 residues. In germline, CDR1 is SEHNR, CDR2 FQNEAQ (reference sequence). CDR3 DNA sequence: TGTTCCAGCAGCTTAGCGTCGGGGGATGGCTACACCTTC. This translates into CSSSLASGDGYTF. The whole variable domain, filled in from reference TRBV7-9 and TRBJ1-2, reads DTGVSQNPRHKITKRGQNVTFRCDPISEHNRLYWYRQTLGQGPEFLTYFQNEAQLEKSRLLSDRFSAERPKGSFSTLEIQRTEQGDSAMYLCSSSLASGDGYTFGSGTRLTVV.

The chain is built from TRBV9 and TRBJ1-5; D perhaps matches TRBD1 (5 bases). The CDR3 totals 15 residues. V gave up 4 bases and J gave up 5 bases, with 16 bases separating them. Germline-derived CDR1 and CDR2 are SGDLS and YYNGEE. The CDR3 sequence is CASSPGGAGHQPQHF. The CDR3 coding sequence is TGTGCCAGCAGCCCCGGAGGGGCAGGTCATCAGCCCCAGCATTTT.

Points on this clone: Relative to the germline gene, one junction end is altered; a read error may explain this. This chain uses TRBV4-3 with TRBJ2-6; D possibly corresponds to TRBD2 (7 bases). Germline loops: CDR1 LGHNA, CDR2 YSLEER. The CDR3 runs 17 residues. For the CDR3, the DNA is TGCGCCAGCAGCCAAGGGGGCGGGGGCTCTGGGGCCAACGGCCTGACTTTC. Amino acid sequence: CASSQGGGGSGANGLTF.

This clone has a handful of counts. The chain combines TRBV18 with TRBJ1-1; no clear D. The CDR3 has 13 amino acids. In germline, CDR1 is KGHSH, CDR2 LQKENI. V shed 6 bases and J shed 1 base, with 9 bases lying between them. The CDR3 is CASSPTSNTEAFF. CDR3 sequence (DNA): TGTGCCAGCTCCCCTACTTCGAACACTGAAGCTTTCTTT.

V is TRBV7-9 and J is TRBJ1-2; possibly TRBD1 for D (6 bases). The CDR3 runs 12 residues. Germline-derived CDR1 and CDR2 are SEHNR and FQNEAQ (reference sequence). The V and J ends lost 6 bases and 2 bases respectively, with 7 bases between them. The DNA of the CDR3 is TGTGCCAGCAGTACAGGGAACTATGGCTACACCTTC. Its translation: CASSTGNYGYTF.

This chain links TRBV10-1 with TRBJ2-7, with D perhaps matching TRBD1 (6 bases). V was pared by 3 bases and J by 1 base, with 10 bases between. Germline lookup yields CDR1 WNHNN and CDR2 SYGVQD (reference sequence). This CDR3 region has 14 residues. CDR3 sequence reads: CASSDPDRSYEQYF. Here the CDR3 DNA reads TGCGCCAGCAGTGACCCAGACAGGTCCTACGAGCAGTACTTC.

The sample holds one count of this clone. The chain is built from TRBV6-5 and TRBJ2-7, with 14 bases aligning to TRBD2. The CDR3 runs 15 residues. Per germline, CDR1 MNHEY and CDR2 SVGAGI. Germline trimming cut 6 bases from V and 3 bases from J; bases unmatched to any gene: 4. The CDR3 DNA reads TGTGCCAGCAGCTACGGACTAGCGGGAGGCTACGAGCAGTACTTC. Protein product: CASSYGLAGGYEQYF.

The chain uses TRBV7-2 and TRBJ1-5, with 11 bases matching TRBD1. CDR3 length equals 16 residues. Germline CDR1 SGHTA, CDR2 FQGNSA. The V segment lost 3 bases and the J segment 3 bases; nucleotides outside the gene matches: 4. The DNA of the CDR3 is TGTGCCAGCAGCTTGGGGACAGGGGGTTCCAATCAGCCCCAGCATTTT. Translation gives CASSLGTGGSNQPQHF.

The chain uses TRBV6-6 and TRBJ2-4; TRBD2 agrees at 9 bases. The germline V gene has CDR1 MNHNY and CDR2 SVGAGI (reference sequence). Germline trimming cut 2 bases from V and 8 bases from J; bases unmatched to any gene: 10. The CDR3 is 16 amino acids. CDR3 bases: TGTGCCAGCAGTTACCTCGCGGCTAGCGGGATATACATTCAGTACTTC. Translated, it gives CASSYLAASGIYIQYF.